Below, one T cell receptor beta chain is given with its context. The table lists this clone with a count of one. Its antigen remains unidentified. Nothing much larger sits one base from this clone, and base qualities are not available. The record originates from a study of shared clonotypes between healthy human individuals (dated by TCRdb to between 2020 and 2021). Looking at the study overall: The cohort comprised two women and a few men aged 18 to 49 years. For each donor, three plates each were used for CD4 naive and CD4 memory, two plates were used for CD8 naive, and one plate was used for CD8 memory. To estimate repertoire size and how much clonotypes are shared between individuals, the study performed deep sequencing of blood TCR repertoires from a handful of healthy adults. To increase sequencing depth and limit assay-specific biases, TCR repertoire library preparation and sequencing were carried out by different laboratories using diverse techniques. Between about 0.85 and 8.9 billion PBMCs per donor were obtained by leukapheresis. What the work shows at the level of the full study, not this receptor alone: Roughly 5% of naive CD4, more than 3% of naive CD8, about 2.5% of memory CD4, and about 0.4% of memory CD8 clonotypes were shared across a few donors. Because the study included only a small number of donors, the genetic and exposure-history diversity represented was limited. Incomplete sequencing was indicated by rarefaction of sorted-subset datasets, despite the large sequencing depth. Clonotypes shared by all four sorted-subset donors showed higher generation probabilities than non-shared clonotypes. Pairwise subsampling led to the expectation that sequencing depth would affect the degree of clonotype sharing among donors. Sampling was restricted to blood, and TCR repertoires in tissue are likely to differ from TCR repertoires in blood. Naive subsets generally had larger estimated clonotype richness than memory subsets.

CD8 naive samples were obtained by positive selection for CCR7 among CD45RO-negative cells, yielding a CD45RA+CCR7+ population from which TemRA cells were excluded. Healthy HIV-negative adults with no recently reported acute infections or vaccinations were included as donors. Only Caucasian adults living in Nashville, Tennessee, USA were represented among the donors. Blood was collected by leukapheresis, and PBMCs were isolated by Ficoll-Histopaque density gradient centrifugation and then cryopreserved in liquid nitrogen vapor phase. Analytical flow cytometry was used to check the purity and quantity of every magnetically sorted T cell population. Genomic DNA was isolated from every sorted fraction and measured by UV absorbance on a Nanodrop 2000c. TCR CDR3 regions were amplified from genomic DNA by multiplex PCR using the deep immunoSEQ assay. Extracted genomic DNA from each cell subset was distributed evenly across all wells of several immunoSEQ 96-well plates, and each plate was treated as a replicate. Each replicate PCR for sorted subsets received about 200 ng genomic DNA, equal to roughly 33,000 T cell genomes. The purified libraries were quantified using a Qubit 3.0 fluorometer, sized with a Bioanalyzer 2100, and then quantified again using the KAPA Library Quantification kit. Each immunoSEQ 96-well plate was sequenced on its own single-read 150-cycle Illumina NextSeq 550 flow cell. Per the authors' processing: Because only junctional sequences without quality scores were contained in the immunoSEQ output, filtering matching that applied to full-length reads could not be performed. To assign V/J genes and CDR3, sequences were annotated against IMGT germline references using PyIR, a Python wrapper for IgBLAST v1.9. Reads were filtered out if the reads had weak V/J assignments (E-value above 1e-6), no CDR3, stop codons, out-of-frame junctions, or ambiguous translated residues. A V3J clonotype was defined by an identical inferred V gene, J gene, and CDR3 amino acid sequence. Percentage overlap between repertoires was computed as shared unique clonotypes divided by the size of the smaller repertoire. RTK rarefaction, the Chao1 estimator, and Recon v2.1 estimates of unobserved clonotypes were used to assess repertoire richness. Generation probabilities were computed with OLGA for all TCRbeta clonotypes obtained by the gDNA method from a few donors. TCRdb mirrors the immuneACCESS table, restricted to in-frame sequences. Some clones are absent from its copies; in checked studies, under half trace to an unresolved V gene, and the reason for the others is unknown. That table supplies the V and J calls and clone size; D and trimming were determined from the DNA. This sample is represented by around 2,100,000 clones; roughly 94% of them were singletons. The ten biggest clones cover 1.2% of the sample.

Trimming takes 6 bases off V and 7 bases off J; junction bases not matched to a gene: 9. Based on the germline V gene, the CDR1 and CDR2 sequences are LGHNA and YSLEER. The CDR3 goes from the cysteine to the phenylalanine over 14 residues. CDR3 DNA is the only sequence kept; it has 42 bases, read in frame from the first base. The chain couples TRBV4-3 to TRBJ2-5; 9 of the junction bases match TRBD1. This receptor was identified in a man between 18 and 35 years old in good health. The specimen was naive CD8+ T cells sorted from blood. The cell subset or site label of this sample denotes: CD45RA+CCR7+. The DNA sequence is given as TGCGCCAGCAGTCAGGGACAGGGCTGGGGGACCCAGTACTTC. Protein translation: CASSQGQGWGTQYF.